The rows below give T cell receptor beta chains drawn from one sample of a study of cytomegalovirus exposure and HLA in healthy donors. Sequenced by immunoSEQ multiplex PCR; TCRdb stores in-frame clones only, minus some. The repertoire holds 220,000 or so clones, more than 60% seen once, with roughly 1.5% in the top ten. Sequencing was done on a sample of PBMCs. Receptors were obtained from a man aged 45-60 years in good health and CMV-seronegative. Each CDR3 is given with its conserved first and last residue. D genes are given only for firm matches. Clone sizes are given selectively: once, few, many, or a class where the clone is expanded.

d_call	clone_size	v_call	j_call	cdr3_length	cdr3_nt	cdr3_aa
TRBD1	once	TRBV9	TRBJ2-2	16	TGTGCCAGCAGCGTAGTAAAGGGGGCGGACACCGGGGAGCTGTTTTTT	CASSVVKGADTGELFF
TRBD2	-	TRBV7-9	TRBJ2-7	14	TGTGCCAGCAGTCCGTCAGCGGGGTACTACGAGCAGTACTTC	CASSPSAGYYEQYF
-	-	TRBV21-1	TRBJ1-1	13	TGTGCCAGCGGACAGGGGACAGGCACTGAAGCTTTCTTT	CASGQGTGTEAFF
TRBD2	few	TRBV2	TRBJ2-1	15	TGTGCCAGCAGTGCCAGGACTAGCGGGATGAATGAGCAGTTCTTC	CASSARTSGMNEQFF
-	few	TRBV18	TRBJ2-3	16	TGTGCCAGCTCACTCGGCGGCTCCTCAAGCACAGATACGCAGTATTTT	CASSLGGSSSTDTQYF
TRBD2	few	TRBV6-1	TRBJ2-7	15	TGTGCCAGCAGGCTGCGAGCGGGAGGGACCTACGAGCAGTACTTC	CASRLRAGGTYEQYF
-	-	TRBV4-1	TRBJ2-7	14	TGCGCCAGCAGCCAAGCACACAGTACTTACGAGCAGTACTTC	CASSQAHSTYEQYF
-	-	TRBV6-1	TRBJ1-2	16	TGTGCCAGCAGTGATTGGGTGGGGCACCCTAACTATGGCTACACCTTC	CASSDWVGHPNYGYTF
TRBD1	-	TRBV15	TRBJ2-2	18	TGTGCCACCAGCAGGACCACAACAGGGGGCGCCCGGACCGGGGAGCTGTTTTTT	CATSRTTTGGARTGELFF
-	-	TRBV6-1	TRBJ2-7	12	TGTGCCAGCAGTAACAACAGGGACGAGCAGTACTTC	CASSNNRDEQYF
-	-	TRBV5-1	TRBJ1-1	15	TGCGCCAGCAGCTTGGGGCCGACAGAGAACACTGAAGCTTTCTTT	CASSLGPTENTEAFF
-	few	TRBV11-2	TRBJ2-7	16	TGTGCCAGCAGCTTAAGGGGGCGGGACAGCTTCTACGAGCAGTACTTC	CASSLRGRDSFYEQYF
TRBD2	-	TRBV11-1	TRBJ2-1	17	TGTGCCAGCAGCGTGGAGCCGGGACTAGCGGATTACAATGAGCAGTTCTTC	CASSVEPGLADYNEQFF
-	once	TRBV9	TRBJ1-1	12	TGTGCCAGCAGCAGGACTGGCGGGGGAGCTTTCTTT	CASSRTGGGAFF
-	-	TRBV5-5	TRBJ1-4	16	TGTGCCAGCAGCGGTGACACATCGGGGGGGCGTGAAAAACTGTTTTTT	CASSGDTSGGREKLFF
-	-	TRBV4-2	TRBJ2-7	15	TGTGCCAGCAGCCAAGGAATCTTTTCCGCGTACGAGCAGTACTTC	CASSQGIFSAYEQYF
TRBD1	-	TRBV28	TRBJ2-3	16	TGTGCCAGCAGCCCCGGACAGGGTTTGAGCACAGATACGCAGTATTTT	CASSPGQGLSTDTQYF
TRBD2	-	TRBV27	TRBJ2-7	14	TGTGCCAGCACCCCCAGCGGGAGAAGCTACGAGCAGTACTTC	CASTPSGRSYEQYF
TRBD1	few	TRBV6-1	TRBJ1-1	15	TGTGCCAGCAGCTCGGACAGGGTGAGGGACACTGAAGCTTTCTTT	CASSSDRVRDTEAFF
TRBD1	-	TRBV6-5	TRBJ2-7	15	TGTGCCAGCACCGAACAGGGGTTAGGCTCCTACGAGCAGTACTTC	CASTEQGLGSYEQYF
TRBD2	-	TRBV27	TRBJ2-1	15	TGTGCCAGCAGTTTTCTTGCGGGAGTTATCAATGAGCAGTTCTTC	CASSFLAGVINEQFF
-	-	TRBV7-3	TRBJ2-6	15	TGTGCCAGCAGCTTAGGCATCTCTGGGGCCAACGTCCTGACTTTC	CASSLGISGANVLTF
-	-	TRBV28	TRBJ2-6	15	TGTGCCAGCAGTTTGGGGGCCCTGGGGGCCAACGTCCTGACTTTC	CASSLGALGANVLTF
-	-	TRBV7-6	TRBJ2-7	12	TGTGCCAGCAGCTTACCGGGTTACGAGCAGTACTTC	CASSLPGYEQYF
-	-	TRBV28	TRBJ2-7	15	TGTGCCAGCAGTCCCCGCGGACAGTCGGAGAGGGAGCGGTACTTC	CASSPRGQSERERYF
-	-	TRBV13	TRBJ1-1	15	TGTGCCAGCAGCCTTAACCGGGGGATGAACACTGAAGCTTTCTTT	CASSLNRGMNTEAFF
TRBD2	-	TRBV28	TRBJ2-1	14	TGTGCCAGCAGCACCGGGCGGGAGTACAATGAGCAGTTCTTC	CASSTGREYNEQFF
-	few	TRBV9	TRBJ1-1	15	TGTGCCAGCAGCGTAGTGTACAGCATGAACACTGAAGCTTTCTTT	CASSVVYSMNTEAFF
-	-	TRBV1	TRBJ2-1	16	TGCACCAGCAGCCAAGAAGCTAGCGGGAACGACAATGAGCAGTTCTTC	CTSSQEASGNDNEQFF
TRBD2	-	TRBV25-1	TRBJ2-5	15	TGTGCCAGCAGTGACCCGACTAGCGGGAGTGGGGAGCAGTACTTC	CASSDPTSGSGEQYF
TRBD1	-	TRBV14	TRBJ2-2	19	TGTGCCAGCAGCCAAGATTTGGGGACAGTAGGCGCGAACACCGGGGAGCTGTTTTTT	CASSQDLGTVGANTGELFF
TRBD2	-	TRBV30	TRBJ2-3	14	TGTGCCCGGACGGTAGCGGGATTCGGAGATACGCAGTATTTT	CARTVAGFGDTQYF
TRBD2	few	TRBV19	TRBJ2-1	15	TGTGCCAGTAGTAAGACTAGCGGGAGACGTAATGAGCAGTTCTTC	CASSKTSGRRNEQFF
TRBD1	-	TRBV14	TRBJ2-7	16	TGTGCCAGCAGCGTGACCGGGACAGGTTCCACCTACGAGCAGTACTTC	CASSVTGTGSTYEQYF
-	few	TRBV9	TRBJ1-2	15	TGTGCCAGCAGCTCCCGACAGAGGCTTGACTATGGCTACACCTTC	CASSSRQRLDYGYTF
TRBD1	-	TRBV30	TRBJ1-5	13	TGTGCCTGGCAGGGGGCGCTGGGTCAGCCCCGGCATTTT	CAWQGALGQPRHF
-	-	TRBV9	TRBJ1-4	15	TGTGCCAGCAGCGTAGGTTACTCGATAAATGAAAAACTGTTTTTT	CASSVGYSINEKLFF
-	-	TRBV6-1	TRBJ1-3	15	TGTGCCAGCAGTGCCGTAACAGGGTCCGGAAACACCATATATTTT	CASSAVTGSGNTIYF
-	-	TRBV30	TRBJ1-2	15	TGTGCCTGGACCTCCCCAAGGGGTAGGAGCTATGGCTACACCTTC	CAWTSPRGRSYGYTF
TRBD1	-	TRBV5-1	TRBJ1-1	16	TGCGCCAGCAGGGAGGGGACAGGGTATCTGAACACTGAAGCTTTCTTT	CASREGTGYLNTEAFF
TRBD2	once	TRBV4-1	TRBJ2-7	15	TGCGCCAGCAGCCAATCTACTAGCGGGATGTACGAGCAGTACTTC	CASSQSTSGMYEQYF
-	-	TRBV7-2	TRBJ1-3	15	TGTGCCAGCAGCCGGGACACCCAACCTGGAAACACCATATATTTT	CASSRDTQPGNTIYF
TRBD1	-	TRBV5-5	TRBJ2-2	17	TGTGCCAGCAGCCTGGTAGGGGGACAGGGAAAGACCGGGGAGCTGTTTTTT	CASSLVGGQGKTGELFF
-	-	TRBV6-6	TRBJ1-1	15	TGTGCCAGCAGTCAACCCGAAGGAGGGTACACTGAAGCTTTCTTT	CASSQPEGGYTEAFF
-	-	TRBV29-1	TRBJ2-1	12	TGCAGCGTCGCGGTCTCCTACAATGAGCAGTTCTTC	CSVAVSYNEQFF
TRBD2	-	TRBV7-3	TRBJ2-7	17	TGTGCCAGCAGCCCCACCCCGGGAGCGGGAGGTTCCTACGAGCAGTACTTC	CASSPTPGAGGSYEQYF
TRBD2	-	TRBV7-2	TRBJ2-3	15	TGTGCCAGCAGCTTAACTAGCGGGACCACAGATACGCAGTATTTT	CASSLTSGTTDTQYF
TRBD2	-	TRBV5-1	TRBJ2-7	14	TGCGCCAGCAGCCCCGGGACTAACTCCTACGAGCAGTACTTC	CASSPGTNSYEQYF
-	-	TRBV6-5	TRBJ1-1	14	TGTGCCAGCAGAACCCTCGGTGGGGGGACTGAAGCTTTCTTT	CASRTLGGGTEAFF
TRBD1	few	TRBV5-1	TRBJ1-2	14	TGCGCCAGCAGCTTAGGACAGGCGAACTATGGCTACACCTTC	CASSLGQANYGYTF
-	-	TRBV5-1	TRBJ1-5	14	TGCGCCAGCAGCACTGGAGATGAGGGACAGCCCCAGCATTTT	CASSTGDEGQPQHF
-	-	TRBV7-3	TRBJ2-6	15	TGTGCCACCTCAGCGGTACCTTCTGGGGCCAACGTCCTGACTTTC	CATSAVPSGANVLTF
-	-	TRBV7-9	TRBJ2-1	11	TGTGCCAGCAGCCCTTCGAATGAGCAGTTCTTC	CASSPSNEQFF
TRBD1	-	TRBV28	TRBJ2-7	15	TGTGCCAGCAGCTCCGGACAGGTCCTCTCCTACGAGCAGTACTTC	CASSSGQVLSYEQYF
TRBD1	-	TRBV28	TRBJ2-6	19	TGTGCCAGCAGTTTATGGAGTGTGGACAGGGTCTCTGGGGCCAACGTCCTGACTTTC	CASSLWSVDRVSGANVLTF
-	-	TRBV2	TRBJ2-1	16	TGTGCCAGCAGTGATATCCCCCCCTCCTCCTACAATGAGCAGTTCTTC	CASSDIPPSSYNEQFF
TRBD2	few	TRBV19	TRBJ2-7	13	TGTGCCAGTCGTAGCGGGAGCACCTACGAGCAGTACTTC	CASRSGSTYEQYF
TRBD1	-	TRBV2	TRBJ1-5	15	TGTGCCAGCAGTGCAACGGACAGGGGGAGTCAGCCCCAGCATTTT	CASSATDRGSQPQHF
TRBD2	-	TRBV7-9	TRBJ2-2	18	TGTGCCAGCAGCTTAGGATGGGGCGGGAGGCTGAACACCGGGGAGCTGTTTTTT	CASSLGWGGRLNTGELFF